This entry lists 26 T cell receptor beta chains sequenced from one sample in a study of cytomegalovirus exposure and HLA in healthy donors (dated by TCRdb to about 2017). Library construction relied on the immunoSEQ multiplex PCR assay. For the multiplex PCR, a mixture combining 60 forward primers for TCR Vbeta segments and 13 reverse primers for TCR Jbeta segments was used. TCRdb took this table from immuneACCESS and kept in-frame rearrangements with V and J called. Such tables lack part of the clones; where checked against another copy, unresolved V genes explain under half of the gap, and the rest is unexplained. The sample has 150,000 to 200,000 clones on record, around 90% of them singletons. The ten largest clones capture 1.5% to 2% of the sample. The specimen sequenced was PBMCs. These receptors came from a woman aged 18-30 years in good health and CMV-seronegative.

The rearrangement uses TRBV28 and TRBJ2-1; the D gene is possibly TRBD2 (5 bases). The CDR3 has 14 amino acids. The germline gives CDR1 MDHEN, CDR2 SYDVKM. Trimming took 7 bases from V and 1 from J, leaving 11 bases between them. Written as DNA, the CDR3 is TGTGCCAGCAAGGCGGGCGGTTCCTACAATGAGCAGTTCTTC. As protein: CASKAGGSYNEQFF.

The V call is TRBV4-1, the J call TRBJ1-4; 7 nucleotides match TRBD1. CDR1 and CDR2 from the germline V gene are MGHRA and YSYEKL. The CDR3 is 15 residues long. V trimming: 4 bases; J trimming: 7 bases; junction bases outside the gene matches: 9. The CDR3 sequence: CASSLLQGLGEKLFF. Here the CDR3 DNA reads TGCGCCAGCAGCCTCCTACAGGGGTTGGGTGAAAAACTGTTTTTT.

CDR3 nucleotide sequence: TGTGCCAGCAGCTTAGGGATTTCCGGCGGGCCCTACAATGAGCAGTTCTTC. Protein product: CASSLGISGGPYNEQFF. This chain uses TRBV7-3 with TRBJ2-1, with D possibly TRBD2 on 5 matching bases. Trimming stripped 2 bases from V and 2 bases from J, with 16 bases between. This CDR3 comprises 17 residues. Germline V gene lookup returns CDR1 SGHTA and CDR2 FQGTGA. Full variable domain (missing parts from reference TRBV7-3 and TRBJ2-1): GAGVSQTPSNKVTEKGKYVELRCDPISGHTALYWYRQSLGQGPEFLIYFQGTGAADDSGLPNDRFFAVRPEGSVSTLKIQRTERGDSAVYLCASSLGISGGPYNEQFFGPGTRLTVL.

The V gene is TRBV7-9, the J gene TRBJ1-2; TRBD1 matches at 10 bases. Trimming at V came to 3 bases and at J to 6 bases, leaving 7 bases not matched to a gene. The CDR3 runs to 15 residues. CDR1 is SEHNR, CDR2 FQNEAQ, per germline (reference sequence). In DNA, the CDR3 is TGTGCCAGCAGCTTGATGACAGGGGGCGAGGATGGCTACACCTTC. It yields the protein CASSLMTGGEDGYTF.

The chain links TRBV5-6 to TRBJ2-2; D call uncertain. The V end lost 0 bases, the J end lost 5 bases, and 14 bases lay between the germline ends. The CDR3 length is 16 residues. Germline lookup yields CDR1 SGHDT and CDR2 YYEEEE. The CDR3 coding sequence is TGTGCCAGCAGCTTGGAACTCGGCGGAGAGACCGGGGAGCTGTTTTTT. Translating it yields CASSLELGGETGELFF.

The rearrangement links TRBV23-1 to TRBJ1-1, with D perhaps TRBD1 (5 bases). TRBV23-1 is assigned to the ORF class and has an uncertain function. Trimming stripped 8 bases from V and 0 bases from J, with 7 bases between. The CDR3 covers 12 residues. CDR3 residues: CASGHLNTEAFF. The CDR3, as DNA: TGCGCCAGCGGACACCTGAACACTGAAGCTTTCTTT.

This sequence joins TRBV7-3 and TRBJ2-7, with 9 bases aligning to TRBD1. The CDR3 has 13 amino acids. Germline lookup yields CDR1 SGHTA and CDR2 FQGTGA. The V and J ends lost 5 bases and 6 bases, in that order; junction bases with no gene match: 5. CDR3 region: CASSRGQGREQYF. In DNA, the CDR3 is TGTGCCAGCAGCCGGGGACAGGGACGCGAGCAGTACTTC.

The CDR3 DNA sequence: TGTGCCAGCAGTTTCCTTGGACAGGGGGTCACAGATACGCAGTATTTT. It translates to CASSFLGQGVTDTQYF. The V call is TRBV27, the J call TRBJ2-3; TRBD1 agrees at 10 bases. CDR3 size: 16 residues. V dropped 3 bases and J dropped 2; count of bases not matched to a gene: 5. The germline V gene encodes CDR1 MNHEY and CDR2 SMNVEV (reference sequence).

This clone has only one observation. The chain carries TRBV18 and TRBJ1-1; no firm D call. Germline V gene lookup returns CDR1 KGHSH and CDR2 LQKENI. Trimming pared 3 bases from V and 1 base from J, leaving 9 bases between. This CDR3 contains 14 residues. The CDR3 here is CASSPGVQNTEAFF. In nucleotides, the CDR3 is TGTGCCAGCTCACCCGGGGTACAGAACACTGAAGCTTTCTTT.

CDR3 sequence: CASSFNTGDYTIYF. The CDR3 DNA reads TGTGCCAGCAGCTTTAATACAGGGGACTACACCATATATTTT. The V call is TRBV11-2, the J call TRBJ1-3; TRBD1 agrees at 7 bases. The CDR3 spans 14 residues. V was clipped by 3 bases and J by 8 bases; unmatched bases: 7. The V gene's germline CDR1 is SGHAT and CDR2 FQNNGV.

The V call is TRBV30, the J call TRBJ1-1, with D possibly TRBD1 on 6 matching bases. There are 12 residues in the CDR3. Germline values: CDR1 GTSNPN, CDR2 SVGIG (reference sequence). V dropped 4 bases and J dropped 4 bases, with 10 bases sitting between them. CDR3 in DNA: TGTGCCTGGAAACGAGGGGGCACTGAAGCTTTCTTT. This codes for CAWKRGGTEAFF. Using reference TRBV30 and TRBJ1-1 for the parts outside the CDR3, the full variable domain is SQTIHQWPATLVQPVGSPLSLECTVEGTSNPNLYWYRQAAGRGLQLLFYSVGIGQISSEVPQNLSASRPQDRQFILSSKKLLLSDSGFYLCAWKRGGTEAFFGQGTRLTVV.

This rearrangement joins TRBV6-5 to TRBJ1-3; weak D call: TRBD1 (5 bases). Trimming pared 10 bases from V and 0 bases from J, leaving 16 bases between. The CDR3 has 15 residues. Germline CDR1 and CDR2: MNHEY and SVGAGI. This CDR3 reads CATARDSYSGNTIYF. The CDR3 DNA sequence: TGTGCCACCGCTCGGGACTCCTACTCTGGAAACACCATATATTTT.

The V gene is TRBV7-2, the J gene TRBJ2-2, with TRBD1 matching 7 bases. The CDR3 is 15 residues long. Per germline, CDR1 SGHTA and CDR2 FQGNSA. With 3 bases clipped from V and 2 bases from J, the junction kept 3 bases outside the gene matches. CDR3 bases: TGTGCCAGCAGCTTGAGACAGGGTAACACCGGGGAGCTGTTTTTT. Its translation: CASSLRQGNTGELFF. Supplemented by reference TRBV7-2 and TRBJ2-2, the full variable domain reads GAGVSQSPSNKVTEKGKDVELRCDPISGHTALYWYRQSLGQGLEFLIYFQGNSAPDKSGLPSDRFSAERTGGSVSTLTIQRTQQEDSAVYLCASSLRQGNTGELFFGEGSRLTVL.

The chain recombines TRBV19 with TRBJ2-7; the D gene is possibly TRBD1 (5 bases). The germline V gene encodes CDR1 LNHDA and CDR2 SQIVND (reference sequence). This CDR3 comprises 15 residues. The ends were cut back, 2 bases at V and 7 bases at J, with 18 bases in the middle. The CDR3 spells CASSIRQGAVREQYF. The CDR3 DNA sequence: TGTGCCAGTAGTATAAGGCAGGGCGCGGTCCGGGAGCAGTACTTC.

The V gene is TRBV28, the J gene TRBJ1-2; D ambiguous. Trimming stripped 7 bases from V and 8 bases from J, with 17 bases between. CDR3 size: 13 residues. Looked up from germline, CDR1 is MDHEN and CDR2 is SYDVKM. DNA of the CDR3: TGTGCCAGCACTCTGGGCCAGTTTGTGGGCTACACCTTC. It specifies CASTLGQFVGYTF.

Note on this clone: Other DNA variants within this sample encode the same CDR3. The chain combines TRBV9 with TRBJ2-5, with D possibly being TRBD1 (5 bases). This CDR3 comprises 16 residues. The germline CDR1 and CDR2 sequences are SGDLS and YYNGEE. Trimming took off 2 bases at V and 1 base at J, with 15 bases between the two ends. CDR3 region: CASSVMAGQGQETQYF. For the CDR3, the DNA is TGTGCCAGCAGCGTTATGGCAGGTCAGGGCCAAGAGACCCAGTACTTC.

The V and J genes are TRBV6-5 and TRBJ1-2, with D hard to call. Looked up from germline, CDR1 is MNHEY and CDR2 is SVGAGI. The CDR3 is 14 amino acids. Deletions cut 3 bases from V and 8 bases from J, with 16 bases between. For the CDR3, the DNA is TGTGCCAGCAGTTATTCCGGACTTTCGCAAGGCTACACCTTC. Amino acid sequence: CASSYSGLSQGYTF.

This chain joins TRBV12-5 and TRBJ2-2; 9 bases are a match to TRBD2. Per germline, CDR1 LGHNT and CDR2 FRNRAP. With 1 base clipped from V and 2 bases from J, the junction kept 2 bases outside the gene matches. This CDR3 is 16 amino acids long. CDR3 region: CASGLGLAVNTGELFF. The CDR3 DNA follows: TGTGCTAGTGGTTTGGGACTAGCGGTTAACACCGGGGAGCTGTTTTTT.

The rearrangement uses TRBV7-8 and TRBJ1-4, with D perhaps matching TRBD1 (5 bases). V was cut by 3 bases and J by 8 bases, with 25 bases left in between. Germline CDR1 is SGHVS and CDR2 is FQNEAQ. This CDR3 is built from 18 residues. The CDR3 DNA is TGTGCCAGCAGCTTCCAGAGTGGGGGGGGAGCGAACCACGAAAAACTGTTTTTT. Its translation is CASSFQSGGGANHEKLFF. Complete variable domain (other parts from reference TRBV7-8 and TRBJ1-4): GAGVSQSPRYKVAKRGQDVALRCDPISGHVSLFWYQQALGQGPEFLTYFQNEAQLDKSGLPSDRFFAERPEGSVSTLKIQRTQQEDSAVYLCASSFQSGGGANHEKLFFGSGTQLSVL.

The genes are TRBV7-2 and TRBJ2-1; TRBD2 aligns across 8 bases. The V segment lost 5 bases and the J segment 7 bases; nucleotides outside the gene matches: 10. The CDR3 consists of 15 residues. Germline CDR1 reads SGHTA; CDR2 reads FQGNSA. CDR3 amino acids: CASSQDPLAANEQFF. DNA for the CDR3: TGTGCCAGCAGCCAGGATCCACTAGCGGCAAATGAGCAGTTCTTC.

The J gene is TRBJ1-4, the V gene TRBV5-4, with 7 positions matching TRBD1. Per the germline V gene, CDR1 is SGHNT and CDR2 is YYREEE (reference sequence). The CDR3 is 16 amino acids. J lost 1 base, V lost 0 bases, and 3 bases had no gene match. The CDR3 region has the DNA TGTGCCAGCAGCTTGGGGGACAGACAAACTAATGAAAAACTGTTTTTT. Protein sequence: CASSLGDRQTNEKLFF.

V is TRBV2 and J is TRBJ2-5; 8 bases are a match to TRBD1. The J call may not be correct, given that the DNA end is closer to TRBJ2-7. The CDR3 loop spans 14 amino acids. Germline lookup yields CDR1 SNHLY and CDR2 FYNNEI. This chain's CDR3 is CASSAWDRTYEQYF. The CDR3, as DNA: TGTGCCAGCAGTGCTTGGGACAGGACCTACGAGCAGTACTTC.

This clone was observed a handful of times. CDR3 in DNA: TGCGCCAGCAGCCAAGGCGAAACTAGCAATCAGCCCCAGCATTTT. Encoded protein: CASSQGETSNQPQHF. The chain links TRBV4-1 to TRBJ1-5; no definite D call. The CDR3 loop spans 15 amino acids. Trimming left V 1 base short and J 0 bases short, with 7 bases between. Germline V gene lookup returns CDR1 MGHRA and CDR2 YSYEKL.

This clone occurred a few times. The V gene is TRBV5-6, the J gene TRBJ2-7, with D maybe TRBD1 (6 bases). The V end was cut by 5 bases, the J end by 3 bases, with 9 bases between. Germline V gene sequence: CDR1 SGHDT, CDR2 YYEEEE. The CDR3 has 12 residues. CDR3 bases: TGTGCCAGCAGATCCAGGGGCTACGAGCAGTACTTC. It codes for CASRSRGYEQYF. The full variable domain, completed using reference TRBV5-6 and TRBJ2-7, is DAGVTQSPTHLIKTRGQQVTLRCSPKSGHDTVSWYQQALGQGPQFIFQYYEEEERQRGNFPDRFSGHQFPNYSSELNVNALLLGDSALYLCASRSRGYEQYFGPGTRLTVT.

V and J are TRBV6-1 and TRBJ1-3; perhaps TRBD1 as D (5 bases). V lost 3 bases, J lost 3 bases, and 12 bases lay in between. This CDR3 spans 15 amino acids. Germline-derived CDR1 and CDR2 are MNHNS and SASEGT. The CDR3: CASSDRAPYGNTIYF. The CDR3 nucleotides are TGTGCCAGCAGTGACAGGGCCCCCTATGGAAACACCATATATTTT.

The chain employs TRBV7-9 and TRBJ2-5; 15 bases agree with TRBD2. Germline V gives CDR1 SEHNR, CDR2 FQNEAQ (reference sequence). V shed 5 bases, J shed 5 bases, and the junction held 6 bases outside the gene matches. The length of the CDR3 is 16 residues. The CDR3 spells CASSRTSGGAGETQYF. CDR3 nucleotide sequence: TGTGCCAGCAGCCGGACTAGCGGGGGGGCCGGGGAGACCCAGTACTTC. The full variable domain, its missing parts supplied by reference TRBV7-9 and TRBJ2-5, is DTGVSQNPRHKITKRGQNVTFRCDPISEHNRLYWYRQTLGQGPEFLTYFQNEAQLEKSRLLSDRFSAERPKGSFSTLEIQRTEQGDSAMYLCASSRTSGGAGETQYFGPGTRLLVL.